Listed below are T cell receptor beta chains from one sample, sequenced in a study of cytomegalovirus exposure and HLA in healthy donors. Produced via immunoSEQ multiplex PCR; TCRdb's table is partial and in-frame only. The sample holds 150,000 to 160,000 clones, over 65% seen once. The specimen was PBMCs. All receptors derive from a woman in her thirties or forties in good health and CMV-seronegative. Both conserved end residues are part of each CDR3. A D gene is named only where the DNA matches it firmly. The listing skips clone size in some rows; elsewhere it reads once, few, many or a size class.

j_call,v_call,d_call,clone_size,cdr3_aa,cdr3_nt
TRBJ2-1,TRBV10-1,TRBD1,.,CASSEHGQGYNEQFF,TGCGCCAGCAGTGAGCACGGACAGGGGTACAATGAGCAGTTCTTC
TRBJ1-2,TRBV30,.,.,CAWSVYACNYGYTF,TGTGCCTGGAGTGTATACGCGTGTAACTATGGCTACACCTTC
TRBJ2-7,TRBV6-5,.,.,CASSYGRGPSYEQYF,TGTGCCAGCAGTTACGGCAGGGGACCCTCCTACGAGCAGTACTTC
TRBJ1-2,TRBV28,.,.,CASSGLWSNYGYTF,TGTGCCAGTTCGGGACTGTGGTCAAACTATGGCTACACCTTC
TRBJ1-1,TRBV19,.,.,CASSDLGWNTEAFF,TGTGCCAGTAGCGATCTGGGCTGGAACACTGAAGCTTTCTTT
TRBJ2-2,TRBV6-1,.,.,CASSLQVPGELFF,TGTGCCAGCAGTCTACAGGTCCCCGGGGAGCTGTTTTTT
TRBJ1-1,TRBV7-6,.,.,CASSLQSSDTEAFF,TGTGCCAGCAGCTTACAATCATCGGACACTGAAGCTTTCTTT
TRBJ1-4,TRBV5-1,.,few,CASSPAGDTTNEKLFF,TGCGCCAGCAGCCCGGCCGGCGACACAACTAATGAAAAACTGTTTTTT
TRBJ1-4,TRBV27,.,.,CASSFMAGLEKLFF,TGTGCCAGCAGTTTTATGGCAGGCCTTGAAAAACTGTTTTTT
TRBJ2-7,TRBV11-1,.,.,CASSTRDFYSYEQYF,TGTGCCAGCAGCACCCGGGACTTCTACTCCTACGAGCAGTACTTC
TRBJ1-1,TRBV19,.,.,CASVGQTSEAFF,TGTGCCAGTGTTGGACAGACTTCTGAAGCTTTCTTT
TRBJ1-1,TRBV18,TRBD1,.,CASSPGTATWDTEAFF,TGTGCCAGCTCGCCGGGGACAGCGACTTGGGACACTGAAGCTTTCTTT
TRBJ2-5,TRBV11-3,TRBD1,.,CASSSQGARETQYF,TGTGCCAGCAGCTCACAGGGGGCGAGGGAGACCCAGTACTTC
TRBJ2-3,TRBV6-1,TRBD1,.,CASSEGFMGQGVADTQYF,TGTGCCAGCAGTGAAGGATTTATGGGACAGGGCGTCGCAGATACGCAGTATTTT
TRBJ1-1,TRBV21-1,.,.,CASSKGGEYTEAFF,TGTGCCAGCAGCAAAGGTGGGGAGTACACTGAAGCTTTCTTT
TRBJ2-7,TRBV6-1,TRBD2,.,CASSVPQRDRLEQYF,TGTGCCAGCAGTGTACCCCAGCGGGACCGACTCGAGCAGTACTTC
TRBJ1-1,TRBV19,.,.,CASFRTEVNTEAFF,TGTGCTTCATTTAGGACAGAAGTGAACACTGAAGCTTTCTTT
TRBJ1-1,TRBV7-8,.,.,CASRLTPGETEAFF,TGTGCCAGCAGACTAACTCCAGGGGAGACTGAAGCTTTCTTT